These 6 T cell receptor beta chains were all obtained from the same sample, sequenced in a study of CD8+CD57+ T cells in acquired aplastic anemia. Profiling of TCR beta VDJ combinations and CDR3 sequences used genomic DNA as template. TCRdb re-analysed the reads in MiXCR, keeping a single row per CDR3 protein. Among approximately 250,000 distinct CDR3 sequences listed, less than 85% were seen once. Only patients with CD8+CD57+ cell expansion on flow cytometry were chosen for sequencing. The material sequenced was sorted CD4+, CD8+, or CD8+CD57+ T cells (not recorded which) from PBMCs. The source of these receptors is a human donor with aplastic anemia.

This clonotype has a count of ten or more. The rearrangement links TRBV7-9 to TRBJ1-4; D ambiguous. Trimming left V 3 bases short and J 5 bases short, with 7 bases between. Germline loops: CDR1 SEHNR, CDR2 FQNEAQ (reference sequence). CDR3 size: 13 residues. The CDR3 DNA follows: TGTGCCAGCAGCTTTGGACGAAATGAAAAACTGTTTTTT. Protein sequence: CASSFGRNEKLFF. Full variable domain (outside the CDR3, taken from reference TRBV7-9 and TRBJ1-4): DTGVSQNPRHKITKRGQNVTFRCDPISEHNRLYWYRQTLGQGPEFLTYFQNEAQLEKSRLLSDRFSAERPKGSFSTLEIQRTEQGDSAMYLCASSFGRNEKLFFGSGTQLSVL.

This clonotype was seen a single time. The CDR3 here is CASSPGDRGSEKLFF. CDR3 DNA: TGCGCCAGCAGCCCGGGGGACAGGGGATCCGAAAAACTGTTTTTT. The V gene is TRBV5-1, the J gene TRBJ1-4; the match to TRBD1 covers 10 bases. V lost 4 bases and J lost 8; bases outside the gene matches: 8. Germline values: CDR1 SGHRS, CDR2 YFSETQ. This CDR3 has 15 amino acids.

The CDR3 region is CASSFSGGRETQYF. DNA of the CDR3: TGTGCCAGCAGTTTTAGCGGGGGGAGAGAGACCCAGTACTTC. The chain is built from TRBV12-3 or TRBV12-4 and TRBJ2-5, with 10 bases that match TRBD2. Unmatched junction bases numbered 2, after V lost 3 bases and J lost 4 bases. This CDR3 is built from 14 residues.

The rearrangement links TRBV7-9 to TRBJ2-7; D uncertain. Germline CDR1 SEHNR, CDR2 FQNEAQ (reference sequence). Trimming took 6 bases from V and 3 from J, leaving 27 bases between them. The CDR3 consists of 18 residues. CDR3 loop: CASSYLPGKYDLYYEQYV. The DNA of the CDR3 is TGTGCCAGCAGTTACCTTCCGGGTAAGTACGACCTTTACTACGAGCAGTACGTC.

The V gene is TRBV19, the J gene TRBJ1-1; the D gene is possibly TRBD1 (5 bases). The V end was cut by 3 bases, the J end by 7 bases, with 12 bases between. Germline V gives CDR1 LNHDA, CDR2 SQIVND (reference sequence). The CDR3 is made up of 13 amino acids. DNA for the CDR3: TGTGCCAGTAGTATCGCTTCGGGACGTGAAGCTTTCTTT. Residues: CASSIASGREAFF. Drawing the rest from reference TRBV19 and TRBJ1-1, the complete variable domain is DGGITQSPKYLFRKEGQNVTLSCEQNLNHDAMYWYRQDPGQGLRLIYYSQIVNDFQKGDIAEGYSVSREKKESFPLTVTSAQKNPTAFYLCASSIASGREAFFGQGTRLTVV.

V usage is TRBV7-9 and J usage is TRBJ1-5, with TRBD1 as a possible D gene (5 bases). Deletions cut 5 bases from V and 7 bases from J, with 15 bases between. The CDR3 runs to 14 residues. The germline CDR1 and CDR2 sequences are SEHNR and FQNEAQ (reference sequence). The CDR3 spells CASSESYGTQPQHF. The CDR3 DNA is TGTGCCAGCAGCGAGTCGTATGGGACCCAGCCCCAGCATTTT.